These T cell receptor beta chains were read from a single sample in a study of response to subunit inactivated influenza vaccine. TCRdb re-derived calls from the RT-PCR reads in MiXCR, one entry per CDR3 protein. The sample shows about 700,000 distinct CDR3 sequences, less than 15% of them seen only once. The sequencing here drew on PBMCs from blood, taken less than 15 days before vaccination. The receptor set was obtained from a man aged 45-65 years who received an inactivated influenza vaccine. The CDR3 runs from the conserved cysteine through the conserved F or W. D genes are given only for firm matches. For some rows the clone size is stated as once, few or many, or as a class when expanded; others skip it.

size	D	V	J	DNA	CDR3
few	NA	TRBV18	TRBJ2-1	TGTGCCAGCTCACCCAAGATGAATGAGCAGTTCTTC	CASSPKMNEQFF
few	NA	TRBV29-1	TRBJ2-6	TGCAGCGTTTTTGGCGCAGACTCTGGGGCCAACGTCCTGACTTTC	CSVFGADSGANVLTF
once	TRBD1	TRBV20-1	TRBJ2-5	TGCAGTGCTCGGGGACTCTCGGATACAGGGGGCCAAGAGACCCAGTACTTC	CSARGLSDTGGQETQYF
many	NA	TRBV3-1	TRBJ2-3	TGTGCCAGCAAAGGCCTTCGTGATACGCAGTATTTT	CASKGLRDTQYF
few	NA	TRBV4-1	TRBJ1-2	TGCGCCAGCAGCCAAGGGATAGCCTCGAACTATGGCTACACCTTC	CASSQGIASNYGYTF
NA	NA	TRBV11-1	TRBJ2-7	TGTGCCAGCAGCGAATCAGGGAACCGGAGGGAGCAGTACTTC	CASSESGNRREQYF
NA	NA	TRBV7-6	TRBJ2-2	TGTGCCAGCAGCTTAGGGGGGCGTACTACCACCGGGGAGCTGTTTTTT	CASSLGGRTTTGELFF
NA	NA	TRBV7-2	TRBJ1-1	TGTGCCAGCAGCCCTCCGGGACGGAGAGTTGAAGCTTTCTTT	CASSPPGRRVEAFF
NA	NA	TRBV10-3	TRBJ2-1	TGTGCCATCAGTGAGTCGGGGGATCGATACGAGTTCTTC	CAISESGDRYEFF
NA	NA	TRBV6-5	TRBJ2-7	TGTGCCAGCAGTTACTCGATGGCAGGTCCCTACGAGCAGTACTTC	CASSYSMAGPYEQYF
NA	TRBD1	TRBV5-1	TRBJ2-5	TGCGCCAGCAGCCGAGCCGGGACAGGGGATTCCCAGTACTTC	CASSRAGTGDSQYF
few	TRBD2	TRBV3-1	TRBJ2-7	TGTGCCAGCAGCCAAGGACTAGCGCCGTCCTACGAGCAGTACTTC	CASSQGLAPSYEQYF
few	TRBD2	TRBV6-1	TRBJ2-3	TGTGCCAGCAGCCGCGGGGGACTAGCGGGCCCAGATACGCAGTATTTT	CASSRGGLAGPDTQYF
few	NA	TRBV20-1	TRBJ1-5	TGCAGTGCTAGGGGGCAGAGCAATCAGCCCCAGCATTTT	CSARGQSNQPQHF
NA	NA	TRBV20-1	TRBJ2-7	TGCAGTGCTAGACGGGCAGGGAGCTCCTACGAGCAGTACTTC	CSARRAGSSYEQYF
NA	NA	TRBV19	TRBJ2-3	TGTGCCAGTCGAGAGTCGGCGGGATTGGCAGATACGCAGTATTTT	CASRESAGLADTQYF
NA	NA	TRBV7-6	TRBJ1-6	TGTGCCAGCAGCTTACGTGTGCAGGGTGGTAATTCACCCCTCCACTTT	CASSLRVQGGNSPLHF
NA	NA	TRBV12-3/TRBV12-4	TRBJ2-3	TGTGCCAGCACCCGGGTGGGGGACACAGATACGCAGTATTTT	CASTRVGDTDTQYF
many	NA	TRBV15	TRBJ1-3	TGTGCCACCAGCAGCCAGCGCGGCAGGAATGGAAACACCATATATTTT	CATSSQRGRNGNTIYF
NA	TRBD1	TRBV28	TRBJ2-7	TGTGCCAGCAGTTACTTGACAGGGGGGCTTCACGAGCAGTACTTC	CASSYLTGGLHEQYF
many	NA	TRBV4-3	TRBJ1-2	TGCGCCAGCAGCCAAGATGTGAAAGGGGGCTATGGCTACACCTTC	CASSQDVKGGYGYTF
NA	NA	TRBV7-2	TRBJ2-1	TGTGCCAGCAGCTTAGATCCGGCTAGTGAGCAGTTCTTC	CASSLDPASEQFF
NA	NA	TRBV5-1	TRBJ1-1	TGCGCCAGCAGCGCACAGGGATCCCCTGAAGCTTTCTTT	CASSAQGSPEAFF
few	NA	TRBV7-2	TRBJ2-1	TGTGCCAGCAGCTTTTCACCGGGGCTCTACAATGAGCAGTTCTTC	CASSFSPGLYNEQFF
NA	NA	TRBV5-1	TRBJ1-6	TGCGCCAGCAGCTTGACCCGACCCGGGACGCGCGCACCCCTCCACTTT	CASSLTRPGTRAPLHF
few	TRBD1	TRBV28	TRBJ2-1	TGTGCCAGCAGTATTAGACAGGGATCGGAAGAGCAGTTCTTC	CASSIRQGSEEQFF
NA	TRBD2	TRBV6-2/TRBV6-3	TRBJ2-2	TGTGCCAGCAGAATTAGCGGGAGGACCGGGGAGCTGTTTTTT	CASRISGRTGELFF
many	NA	TRBV2	TRBJ1-5	TGTGCCAGCAAGGATTGGGGGACTCAGCCCCAGCATTTT	CASKDWGTQPQHF
NA	NA	TRBV28	TRBJ2-5	TGTGCCAGCAGTTTTCCCACAGGGTTACAAGAGACCCAGTACTTC	CASSFPTGLQETQYF
NA	NA	TRBV7-9	TRBJ1-2	TGTGCCAGCAGCTTATACTCAGGGATTGACGACTATGGCTACACCTTC	CASSLYSGIDDYGYTF
few	NA	TRBV6-2/TRBV6-3	TRBJ1-5	TGTGCCAGCAGTTACTCCGCGGGACTGGTCAATCAGCCCCAGCATTTT	CASSYSAGLVNQPQHF
few	NA	TRBV29-1	TRBJ2-3	TGCAGCGTGTCCTTGCAGGGGACAGATACGCAGTATTTT	CSVSLQGTDTQYF
NA	NA	TRBV28	TRBJ2-7	TGTGCCAGCAGTTTTGGACAGAGGGACTCCTACGAGCAGTACTTC	CASSFGQRDSYEQYF
NA	TRBD1	TRBV6-2/TRBV6-3	TRBJ2-1	TGTGCCAGCAGCCGCCGAAACGACAGGGTACGTTACAATGAGCAGTTCTTC	CASSRRNDRVRYNEQFF
many	NA	TRBV25-1	TRBJ1-4	TGTGCCAGCAGCGATAGGGGGACCCCCCCTGAAAAACTGTTTTTT	CASSDRGTPPEKLFF
few	NA	TRBV7-2	TRBJ2-2	TGTGCCAGCAGCCCCTCAACCTCCTGGATGGGGGAGCTGTTTTTT	CASSPSTSWMGELFF
few	TRBD2	TRBV10-3	TRBJ2-1	TGTGCCATCAGTTGGGGGGGTACGGGTAGTGAGCAGTTCTTC	CAISWGGTGSEQFF
NA	TRBD2	TRBV6-6	TRBJ2-1	TGTGCCAGCCGAAGGACTAGCCAGGATGAGCAGTTCTTC	CASRRTSQDEQFF
NA	NA	TRBV5-1	TRBJ2-5	TGCGCCAGCCAAGAGACCCAGTACTTC	CASQETQYF
NA	NA	TRBV6-2/TRBV6-3	TRBJ1-6	TGTGCCAGCAGTTACGGGAGATGGGGGGATTCACCCCTCCACTTT	CASSYGRWGDSPLHF
many	NA	TRBV5-1	TRBJ1-2	TGCGCCAGCAGCTTGGGAGACGGCAGTAACTATGGCTACACCTTC	CASSLGDGSNYGYTF
NA	NA	TRBV7-2	TRBJ2-3	TGTGCCAGCAGCTCGCGGGCCGCAGATACGCAGTATTTT	CASSSRAADTQYF
NA	TRBD2	TRBV6-2/TRBV6-3	TRBJ2-1	TGTGCCAGCAGGGGGACTAGCGGGAGGGTGAGCTCCTACAATGAGCAGTTCTTC	CASRGTSGRVSSYNEQFF
few	TRBD1	TRBV11-1	TRBJ2-7	TGTGCCAGCAGCCCCCGTGGGGGAACAGGGGACGAGCAGTACTTC	CASSPRGGTGDEQYF
few	NA	TRBV4-3	TRBJ1-6	TGCGCCAGCAGCCAACAAAGCGGAGAACATTCACCCCTCCACTTT	CASSQQSGEHSPLHF
few	TRBD2	TRBV28	TRBJ2-2	TGTGCCAGCTGCTCTCTAGCGGGGGGGCCCGGGGAGCTGTTTTTT	CASCSLAGGPGELFF
NA	TRBD1	TRBV24-1	TRBJ2-3	TGTGCCACCAGTGATTTTAGGGACAGGGCCTCCAGGGATACGCAGTATTTT	CATSDFRDRASRDTQYF
many	TRBD1	TRBV12-3/TRBV12-4	TRBJ2-7	TGTGCCAGCAGCGGAGGAATAGCCGGGACAGCTTTCCCCGAGCAGTACTTC	CASSGGIAGTAFPEQYF
many	TRBD1	TRBV12-3/TRBV12-4	TRBJ2-7	TGTGCCAGCAGTACAGGGGTCTACGAGCAGTACTTC	CASSTGVYEQYF
NA	NA	TRBV11-2	TRBJ2-3	TGTGCCAGCAGCTTCCCCGCGAGGGAAGATACGCAGTATTTT	CASSFPAREDTQYF